A selection of T cell receptor beta chains follows, all from one sample in a study of CD8+CD57+ T cells in acquired aplastic anemia. A single record per CDR3 protein comes from TCRdb applying MiXCR to the reads. The sample contains a few hundred thousand distinct CDR3 sequences, 55% to 75% of which appear only once. The sequenced sample was sorted CD4+, CD8+, or CD8+CD57+ T cells (not recorded which) from PBMCs. The source is a human donor in good health, serving as a control. Each CDR3 is given with its conserved first and last residue. A D gene is named only where the DNA matches it firmly. Rows may omit the clone size; those that give it use once, few, many or a size class.

TRBV2	NA	TRBJ2-7	NA	CASSETAAYEQYF	TGTGCCAGCAGTGAAACGGCCGCCTACGAGCAGTACTTC
TRBV5-5	many	TRBJ2-1	TRBD2	CASSFLTSGNEQFF	TGTGCCAGCAGCTTCTTGACTAGCGGCAATGAGCAGTTCTTC
TRBV6-1	NA	TRBJ2-2	NA	CASREQGNGELFF	TGTGCCAGCAGGGAACAGGGCAATGGGGAGCTGTTTTTT
TRBV12-3/TRBV12-4	NA	TRBJ2-1	NA	CAISSSNGGPVGEQFF	TGTGCCATCAGTTCGTCGAACGGGGGCCCGGTGGGGGAGCAGTTCTTC
TRBV20-1	many	TRBJ2-6	NA	CSAGSSGANVLTF	TGCAGTGCGGGGAGCTCTGGGGCCAACGTCCTGACTTTC
TRBV6-1	few	TRBJ1-3	NA	CASGSRADSGNTIYF	TGTGCCAGCGGATCAAGGGCAGACTCTGGAAACACCATATATTTT
TRBV20-1	NA	TRBJ2-7	TRBD1	CSVAGTGDELEQYF	TGCAGCGTTGCTGGGACAGGGGACGAGCTGGAGCAGTACTTC
TRBV2	few	TRBJ1-2	TRBD1	CASTGTDYGYTF	TGTGCCAGCACCGGGACAGACTATGGCTACACCTTC
TRBV7-2	many	TRBJ2-7	NA	CASSTLTGTYEQYF	TGTGCCAGCAGCACCCTGACAGGCACCTACGAGCAGTACTTC
TRBV10-1	NA	TRBJ2-5	NA	CASSQLKGRALKPQYF	TGCGCCAGCAGTCAATTAAAAGGCAGGGCCCTGAAGCCCCAGTATTTC
TRBV7-2	NA	TRBJ2-7	NA	CASSTVRGHEQYF	TGTGCCAGCAGCACGGTCAGGGGCCACGAGCAGTACTTC
TRBV9	NA	TRBJ1-2	NA	CASSADYGYTFSYGYTF	NA
TRBV20-1	few	TRBJ2-6	NA	CSARDQEGANVLTF	TGCAGTGCTAGAGATCAAGAGGGGGCCAACGTCCTGACTTTC
TRBV7-3	NA	TRBJ1-1	TRBD1	CASREGAGEAFF	TGTGCCAGCAGGGAGGGGGCTGGTGAAGCTTTCTTT
TRBV19	NA	TRBJ1-3	NA	CASRMRGYSHIIYF	TGTGCCAGTAGGATGAGAGGCTATTCACACATCATATATTTT
TRBV6-4	NA	TRBJ2-2	NA	CASSPGPSTGELFF	TGTGCCAGCAGTCCCGGACCATCCACCGGGGAGCTGTTTTTT
TRBV12-3/TRBV12-4	once	TRBJ1-6	NA	CASSRRPGPNSPLHF	TGTGCCAGCAGTCGCCGGCCAGGCCCGAATTCACCCCTCCACTTT
TRBV7-2	many	TRBJ2-5	NA	CASSLVQTQYF	TGTGCCAGCAGCTTAGTCCAGACCCAGTACTTC
TRBV10-3	NA	TRBJ1-3	NA	CAINRQNSGNTIYF	TGTGCCATCAATCGACAGAACTCTGGAAACACCATATATTTT
TRBV6-1	NA	TRBJ2-4	NA	CASSERQIAKNIQYF	TGTGCCAGCAGTGAACGACAGATAGCCAAAAACATTCAGTACTTC
TRBV19	many	TRBJ1-6	TRBD1	CASSIGVDRVGSPLHF	TGTGCCAGTAGTATAGGGGTGGACAGGGTTGGATCACCCCTCCACTTT
TRBV5-4	NA	TRBJ2-3	NA	CASSLAQPIGYEGVDTQYF	TGTGCCAGCAGTTTGGCTCAGCCAATCGGATACGAGGGGGTCGATACGCAGTATTTT
TRBV9	NA	TRBJ1-5	NA	CASSRRSSKHPQHF	TGTGCCAGCAGCAGGCGCTCGTCCAAGCACCCCCAGCATTTT
TRBV4-1	NA	TRBJ2-7	NA	CASSRDSLYEQYF	TGCGCCAGCAGCCGTGACTCCCTCTACGAGCAGTACTTC
TRBV9	NA	TRBJ2-3	TRBD2	CATQSGGADTQYF	TGTGCCACCCAGTCGGGAGGAGCAGATACGCAGTATTTT
TRBV7-7	once	TRBJ2-7	NA	CASSLSGGQGQYEQYF	TGTGCCAGCAGCTTAAGTGGGGGGCAAGGACAATACGAGCAGTACTTC
TRBV20-1	few	TRBJ2-1	TRBD2	CSVGSGGPRDNEQFF	TGCAGCGTTGGTAGCGGGGGGCCTCGTGACAATGAGCAGTTCTTC
TRBV7-2	NA	TRBJ1-2	NA	CASSCEGLHLRFGF	TGTGCCAGCAGCTGCGAGGGGCTACACCTACGGTTCGGGTTC
TRBV10-1	NA	TRBJ2-7	NA	CASNIARRNEQYF	TGCGCCAGTAACATAGCTAGGAGAAACGAGCAGTACTTC
TRBV24-1	NA	TRBJ1-2	TRBD1	CATSDSGRRQGGYGYTF	TGTGCCACCAGTGATTCTGGCCGGAGACAGGGCGGGTATGGCTACACCTTC
TRBV7-2	NA	TRBJ1-1	NA	CASSAWRQSTAEAFF	TGTGCCAGCAGCGCTTGGCGACAGAGTACCGCTGAAGCTTTCTTT
TRBV5-1	many	TRBJ2-1	TRBD1	CASSLGTGDYNEQFF	TGCGCCAGCAGCTTGGGGACAGGGGATTACAATGAGCAGTTCTTC
TRBV9	once	TRBJ2-1	NA	CASSPGPPGRTYNEQFF	TGTGCCAGCAGCCCGGGACCGCCGGGGCGAACCTACAATGAGCAGTTCTTC
TRBV7-2	few	TRBJ1-1	TRBD1	CASSFDRGSYNEQF	TGTGCCAGCAGCTTTGACAGGGGCTCCTACAATGAGCAGTTT
TRBV24-1	NA	TRBJ1-2	NA	CATSPTGGNHYGYTF	TGTGCCACCAGTCCCACGGGGGGGAACCACTATGGCTACACCTTC
TRBV10-3	NA	TRBJ2-5	TRBD1	CAISAQTGGQETQYF	TGTGCCATCAGCGCACAGACAGGGGGGCAAGAGACCCAGTACTTC
TRBV18	NA	TRBJ2-1	NA	CASSSPSSSYNEQFF	TGTGCCAGCTCGTCCCCTTCGAGCTCCTACAATGAGCAGTTCTTC
TRBV20-1	once	TRBJ2-7	TRBD2	CSARLAGGPTSYEQYF	TGCAGTGCTCGACTAGCGGGGGGACCTACCTCCTACGAGCAGTACTTC
TRBV20-1	NA	TRBJ1-2	NA	CSARGTRENRYTF	TGCAGTGCTAGAGGGACCAGGGAGAATCGCTACACCTTC
TRBV5-5	NA	TRBJ2-2	TRBD1	CASRPTGAGELFF	TGTGCCAGCAGGCCGACAGGGGCCGGGGAGCTGTTTTTT
TRBV25-1	few	TRBJ1-1	NA	CASSEYTRGAPEAFF	TGTGCCAGCAGTGAATATACACGGGGGGCCCCTGAAGCTTTCTTT